This record concerns one TCR beta chain sequence. No antigen is known for it. These data originate in a study of beta chain features in type 1 diabetes. As for the study in general: Examination spanned around 110 million sorted cells from all samples.

All of the isolated RNA was reverse transcribed, so expressed TCRB transcripts were sequenced. An average of about 3.57 million reads was obtained for naive, central memory and regulatory T cell samples. Assay used: immunoSEQ multiplex PCR; TCRdb lists only in-frame clones, some missing. The table records a few hundred thousand clones, about 12% of them present only once. General study findings and limits: Naive, central memory and regulatory TCRB repertoires appeared more similar among patients than healthy donors. There was a moderate but significant shortening of TCRB CDR3s in all four CD4+ subsets of Type 1 diabetes patients.

Between the trimmed V and J ends, which lost 5 bases and 7 bases, there was a span of 14 bases. CDR1 and CDR2 from the germline V gene are MNHEY and SVGAGI. The CDR3 length is 14 residues. The sequence came from a woman aged 18 to 35 with type 1 diabetes. This chain joins TRBV6-5 and TRBJ1-4; D uncertain. The sample was naive CD4+ T cells from blood. The CDR3 DNA follows: TGTGCCAGCAGTCATCCCGGAGGAGGTGAAAAACTGTTTTTT. Residues: CASSHPGGGEKLFF.